This T cell receptor beta chain was identified in a study of vaccination and CD4 T cells after COVID-19. V lost 5 bases to trimming and J lost 4 bases; unmatched junction nucleotides: 12. The CDR3 runs to 16 residues. Germline CDR1 and CDR2: MNHNS and SASEGT. Treatment given: roughly nine-day PBMC culture with coronavirus spike peptide pools or control peptides (ViraFEST assay). Details on this clonotype: Its target is unknown.

Researchers used the Oncomine TCR Beta short-read assay to sequence DNA from cultured CD4+ T cells. TCRdb passed the PCR reads through MiXCR, listing each CDR3 protein once. Here the sample spans some 13,000 distinct CDR3 sequences, around 50% being singletons. J is TRBJ1-1 and V is TRBV6-1, with TRBD1 matching 8 bases. The material sequenced was CD4+ T cells from blood, cultured in vitro. The receptor comes from a human donor who had recovered from COVID-19. CDR3 region: CASSTRLTGEATEAFF. The CDR3 coding sequence is TGTGCCAGCAGTACCCGATTGACAGGGGAGGCCACTGAAGCTTTCTTT.